Below are 10 T cell receptor beta chains sequenced from a single sample in a study of blood T cell repertoires in COVID-19. The table came from immunoSEQ multiplex PCR; TCRdb's copy has only in-frame clones and leaves some out. The sample holds around 190,000 clones, roughly 82% seen once. Sequences were obtained from peripheral blood. The receptors stem from a woman aged 55-70 years with COVID-19, enrolled during active disease.

V is TRBV28 and J is TRBJ1-3; perhaps TRBD1 as D (6 bases). V was clipped by 6 bases and J by 4 bases, with 13 bases between them. This CDR3 comprises 14 residues. Germline lookup yields CDR1 MDHEN and CDR2 SYDVKM. CDR3 amino acids: CASSITQGGNTIYF. CDR3 in DNA: TGTGCCAGCAGCATAACACAGGGAGGAAACACCATATATTTT.

V gene TRBV29-1 combines with J gene TRBJ2-1; the D gene is possibly TRBD2 (6 bases). This CDR3 contains 12 residues. CDR1 is SQVTM, CDR2 ANQGSEA, per germline. V gave up 6 bases and J gave up 6 bases, with 12 bases separating them. The CDR3 DNA reads TGCAGCGTCCGGAGGGGCTCCAATGAGCAGTTCTTC. Protein: CSVRRGSNEQFF.

The genes are TRBV5-6 and TRBJ2-1; D is unclear. V lost 4 bases and J 6 bases, leaving 14 bases between the germline ends. CDR1 and CDR2 (germline): SGHDT, YYEEEE. The CDR3 is 14 residues long. The CDR3 nucleotides read TGTGCCAGCAGCGTTCTCACCGGAGCCAATGAGCAGTTCTTC. Protein: CASSVLTGANEQFF.

The chain couples TRBV19 to TRBJ1-5; 7 bases are shared with TRBD1. The CDR3 runs 15 residues. V shed 3 bases, J shed 0 bases, and the junction held 2 bases outside the gene matches. Germline V lookup: CDR1 LNHDA, CDR2 SQIVND (reference sequence). The CDR3 here is CASSMDRNSNQPQHF. DNA for the CDR3: TGTGCCAGTAGTATGGACAGGAATAGCAATCAGCCCCAGCATTTT.

This clone was detected only once. This rearrangement joins TRBV29-1 to TRBJ2-7; TRBD1 matches 9 bases. The CDR3 is 11 residues long. The V and J ends lost 4 bases and 6 bases, in that order; junction bases with no gene match: 1. Germline values: CDR1 SQVTM, CDR2 ANQGSEA. The CDR3 DNA is TGCAGCGTTGTGACAGGGGGCGAGCAGTACGTC. Its protein is CSVVTGGEQYV.

This chain links TRBV29-1 with TRBJ2-2; TRBD2 matches 12 bases. This CDR3 comprises 12 residues. Germline CDR1 reads SQVTM; CDR2 reads ANQGSEA. The CDR3 nucleotides are TGCACCACTAGCGGGAGGAACGGGGAGCTGTTTTTT. Amino acids: CTTSGRNGELFF.

This chain links TRBV15 with TRBJ2-5; 8 bases map to TRBD1. This CDR3 is built from 15 residues. The junction had 4 bases not matched to a gene; V was cut back by 0 bases and J by 4 bases. Germline assignment: CDR1 LNHNV and CDR2 YYDKDF (reference sequence). CDR3 protein: CATSRDFTGGETQYF. For the CDR3, the DNA is TGTGCCACCAGCAGAGATTTCACAGGGGGAGAGACCCAGTACTTC. Supplemented by reference TRBV15 and TRBJ2-5, the full variable domain reads DAMVIQNPRYQVTQFGKPVTLSCSQTLNHNVMYWYQQKSSQAPKLLFHYYDKDFNNEADTPDNFQSRRPNTSFCFLDIRSPGLGDTAMYLCATSRDFTGGETQYFGPGTRLLVL.

The chain links TRBV7-8 to TRBJ2-2, with D uncertain. There are 13 residues in the CDR3. Per the germline V gene, CDR1 is SGHVS and CDR2 is FQNEAQ. Trimming shortened V by 6 bases and J by 0 bases, and 5 bases separated the two germline ends. CDR3 bases: TGTGCCAGCAGAACGGCGAACACCGGGGAGCTGTTTTTT. Encoded protein: CASRTANTGELFF.

The chain couples TRBV2 to TRBJ2-2, with 10 bases that match TRBD2. J gave up 5 bases and V 8 bases, and 2 bases lay outside the gene matches. The CDR3 covers 13 residues. In germline, CDR1 is SNHLY, CDR2 FYNNEI. The CDR3 is CASSLAGTGELFF. The CDR3 nucleotides are TGTGCCAGCTCACTAGCGGGAACCGGGGAGCTGTTTTTT.

This clone was seen repeatedly, ten times or more. The chain is built from TRBV3-1 (or the pseudogene TRBV3-2) and TRBJ1-1; possibly TRBD1 for D (5 bases). Per the germline V gene, CDR1 is LGHDT and CDR2 is YNNKEL (reference sequence). V lost 4 bases to trimming and J lost 1 base, with 13 bases between them. The CDR3 extends over 15 amino acids. This CDR3 is CASSPYGQGNTEAFF. CDR3 coding DNA: TGTGCCAGCAGCCCATACGGTCAGGGGAACACTGAAGCTTTCTTT.